A selection of T cell receptor beta chains follows, all from one sample in a study of glioma-infiltrating T cells after dendritic cell vaccination. Repertoires were generated with immunoSEQ multiplex PCR, while TCRdb's copy carries only in-frame clones and drops some. Among tens of thousands of clones listed, 65% to 90% were seen once. Sequenced material: blood, taken before dendritic cell vaccination. The receptors originated from a human donor with glioblastoma. Both conserved end residues are part of each CDR3. The order of the fields is J gene, D gene, clone size, V gene, CDR3 DNA, CDR3 protein. D genes are given only for firm matches. Not all rows give a size; the values are once, few, many and, for expanded clones, a class.

J: TRBJ1-2
D: .
size: .
V: TRBV6-1
DNA: TGTGCCAGCAGTTATAGATCCTATGGCTACACCTTC
CDR3: CASSYRSYGYTF

J: TRBJ1-3
D: .
size: .
V: TRBV2
DNA: TGTGCCAGCAGTTCCGCGGGAAACACCATATATTTT
CDR3: CASSSAGNTIYF

J: TRBJ1-1
D: .
size: .
V: TRBV4-2
DNA: TGTGCCAGCAGCCAAGAGGGGGCCAGGGTGACTGAAGCTTTCTTT
CDR3: CASSQEGARVTEAFF

J: TRBJ1-2
D: TRBD1
size: .
V: TRBV7-3
DNA: TGTGCCAGCAGCCCCGGACAGGGGGCGCATGGCTACACCTTC
CDR3: CASSPGQGAHGYTF

J: TRBJ2-5
D: TRBD2
size: .
V: TRBV7-7
DNA: TGTGCTAGCAGCTTGAGGGCTAGCGGGAAAAACCAAGAGACCCAGTACTTC
CDR3: CASSLRASGKNQETQYF

J: TRBJ1-1
D: .
size: .
V: TRBV19
DNA: TGTGCCAGTAGTATAACATTACAGGGGAACACTGAAGCTTTCTTT
CDR3: CASSITLQGNTEAFF

J: TRBJ2-7
D: TRBD1
size: few
V: TRBV7-8
DNA: TGTGCCAGCAGCTTAGGGGACAGATCCTACGAGCAGTACTTC
CDR3: CASSLGDRSYEQYF

J: TRBJ2-7
D: .
size: few
V: TRBV6-6
DNA: TGTGCCAGCAGTCTCACACCCTACGAGCAGTACTTC
CDR3: CASSLTPYEQYF

J: TRBJ1-4
D: TRBD1
size: .
V: TRBV5-1
DNA: TGCGCCAGCAGCTCGGACAGGTTTAATGAAAAACTGTTTTTT
CDR3: CASSSDRFNEKLFF

J: TRBJ1-3
D: TRBD1
size: .
V: TRBV4-1
DNA: TGCGCCAGCAGCCCAACCGGGACAGCTGGAAACACCATATATTTT
CDR3: CASSPTGTAGNTIYF

J: TRBJ2-1
D: .
size: .
V: TRBV5-1
DNA: TGCGCCAGCAGGGAGGGCTCCAGCTCCTACAATGAGCAGTTCTTC
CDR3: CASREGSSSYNEQFF

J: TRBJ2-1
D: TRBD2
size: .
V: TRBV29-1
DNA: TGCAGCGTTGATATGGCCCTACCTCTAGCGGTCCACTACAATGAGCAGTTCTTC
CDR3: CSVDMALPLAVHYNEQFF

J: TRBJ2-1
D: TRBD1
size: .
V: TRBV28
DNA: TGTGCCAGCAGAATCCGGGATTGGACAGGGAGCTCCTACAATGAGCAGTTCTTC
CDR3: CASRIRDWTGSSYNEQFF

J: TRBJ2-6
D: TRBD2
size: .
V: TRBV18
DNA: TGTGCCAGCTCACCACCGGGAGCGGGGCGCTCTGGGGCCAACGTCCTGACTTTC
CDR3: CASSPPGAGRSGANVLTF

J: TRBJ2-3
D: .
size: once
V: TRBV5-5
DNA: TGTGCCAGCAGCGCCCCCTCTAACCCTAGCACAGATACGCAGTATTTT
CDR3: CASSAPSNPSTDTQYF

J: TRBJ2-7
D: TRBD2
size: .
V: TRBV27
DNA: TGTGCCAGCAGTCTCCAGGCGGGGGGTACCTACGAGCAGTACTTC
CDR3: CASSLQAGGTYEQYF

J: TRBJ1-4
D: TRBD1
size: .
V: TRBV5-5
DNA: TGTGCCAGCAGCCCGGGACAGGCTTCAACTAATGAAAAACTGTTTTTT
CDR3: CASSPGQASTNEKLFF

J: TRBJ1-2
D: TRBD1
size: .
V: TRBV11-2
DNA: TGTGCCAGCAGCCTACCGGCGGGACAGGGGGCTTACGGCTATGGCTACACCTTC
CDR3: CASSLPAGQGAYGYGYTF

J: TRBJ2-3
D: TRBD2
size: .
V: TRBV6-4
DNA: TGTGCCAGCAGTCCTAGCGGGGGGCCCACAGATACGCAGTATTTT
CDR3: CASSPSGGPTDTQYF

J: TRBJ1-6
D: .
size: .
V: TRBV19
DNA: TGTGCCAGTAGTATAGATCATAGCTCCTATAATTCACCCCTCCACTTT
CDR3: CASSIDHSSYNSPLHF

J: TRBJ2-7
D: .
size: .
V: TRBV6-1
DNA: TGTGCCAGCTCAGGGTTCGCAGACGAGCAGTACTTC
CDR3: CASSGFADEQYF

J: TRBJ2-7
D: .
size: .
V: TRBV6-5
DNA: TGTGCCAGCAGTCTAAGGGGGGGGAACGAGCAGTACTTC
CDR3: CASSLRGGNEQYF

J: TRBJ1-1
D: .
size: .
V: TRBV5-1
DNA: TGCGCCAGCAGCCCCAGCGGAGACTTTGGGGCTGAAGCTTTCTTT
CDR3: CASSPSGDFGAEAFF

J: TRBJ1-4
D: .
size: .
V: TRBV11-2
DNA: TGTGCCAGCAAGCCGGAGGGTCCTAATGAAAAACTGTTTTTT
CDR3: CASKPEGPNEKLFF

J: TRBJ1-5
D: TRBD1
size: once
V: TRBV10-3
DNA: TGTGCCATCAGTCCCGGGACAGGGGGCCGGGGCAATCAGCCCCAGCATTTT
CDR3: CAISPGTGGRGNQPQHF

J: TRBJ1-5
D: TRBD1
size: .
V: TRBV2
DNA: TGTGCCAGCATTGGGGGAACAGGGGGGCATCAGCCCCAGCATTTT
CDR3: CASIGGTGGHQPQHF

J: TRBJ1-2
D: TRBD1
size: .
V: TRBV5-1
DNA: TGCGCCAGCAGCGGAACAGGGGGTGGCTACACCTTC
CDR3: CASSGTGGGYTF

J: TRBJ1-5
D: TRBD1
size: .
V: TRBV9
DNA: TGTGCCAGTTCAAGGACAGGGGACAATCAGCCCCAGCATTTT
CDR3: CASSRTGDNQPQHF

J: TRBJ1-6
D: TRBD1
size: .
V: TRBV6-5
DNA: TGTGCCAGCAGTATCCGGGACAGGGACTATTCACCCCTCCACTTT
CDR3: CASSIRDRDYSPLHF

J: TRBJ1-1
D: .
size: .
V: TRBV27
DNA: TGTGCCAGCAGTTTACAGGGTTGGACTGAAGCTTTCTTT
CDR3: CASSLQGWTEAFF

J: TRBJ2-7
D: TRBD2
size: .
V: TRBV10-3
DNA: TGTGCCATCAATCCGGGACTAGGCTACGAGCAGTACTTC
CDR3: CAINPGLGYEQYF

J: TRBJ1-1
D: .
size: .
V: TRBV6-4
DNA: TGTGCCAGCAGATCAGGACTGATGAACACTGAAGCTTTCTTT
CDR3: CASRSGLMNTEAFF

J: TRBJ2-5
D: .
size: .
V: TRBV11-2
DNA: TGTGCCAGCAGGCGCCCCGGGGGAGAGACCCAGTACTTC
CDR3: CASRRPGGETQYF

J: TRBJ1-2
D: .
size: .
V: TRBV2
DNA: TGTGCCAGCAGTGACCCGGGTCTCTATGGCTACACCTTC
CDR3: CASSDPGLYGYTF

J: TRBJ2-4
D: TRBD1
size: .
V: TRBV7-2
DNA: TGTGCCAGCAGCTTAGAGGGGGGACAGGGGAGAAACATTCAGTACTTC
CDR3: CASSLEGGQGRNIQYF